The rows below give T cell receptor beta chains drawn from one sample of a study of blood T cell repertoires in COVID-19. Libraries were prepared by immunoSEQ multiplex PCR; TCRdb keeps only in-frame clonotypes and omits some of them. The sample yields about 170,000 clones, around four fifths seen once. The sequencing sample was made of peripheral blood. The source of these receptors is a woman in her sixties or seventies who had recovered from COVID-19. CDR3s include the opening cysteine and the closing phenylalanine or tryptophan. Fields, in order: D gene, J gene, clone size, V gene, CDR3 DNA, CDR3 protein. A D gene is named only where the DNA matches it firmly. A row's size may be missing; if present it is once, few, many or a size class.

TRBD1,TRBJ1-6,.,TRBV18,TGTGCCAGCTCTTTATCCGGGACAGCGAATTCACCCCTCCACTTT,CASSLSGTANSPLHF
TRBD2,TRBJ2-3,.,TRBV5-1,TGCGCCAGCAGTTCCGGACTAGCTGTGCCCGGGACAGATACGCAGTATTTT,CASSSGLAVPGTDTQYF
.,TRBJ2-3,.,TRBV10-3,TGTGCCATCAGTGAGTTCCAATTAGCGGAATCCACAGATACGCAGTATTTT,CAISEFQLAESTDTQYF
.,TRBJ1-1,.,TRBV29-1,TGCAGCGGACTACTTCAGAACACTGAAGCTTTCTTT,CSGLLQNTEAFF
.,TRBJ1-2,.,TRBV2,TGTGCCAGCAGTGAAGCGCGGGGAGGGAACTATGGCTACACCTTC,CASSEARGGNYGYTF
TRBD1,TRBJ2-5,.,TRBV6-5,TGTGCCAGCCACAGGGGGCCCCAAGAGACCCAGTACTTC,CASHRGPQETQYF
.,TRBJ1-6,.,TRBV9,TGTGCCAGCAGCGTAGGTTTCAGGCCGAATTCACCCCTCCACTTT,CASSVGFRPNSPLHF
.,TRBJ2-7,.,TRBV19,TGTGCCAGTAGTGCAGCTACGGGGACCTACGAGCAGTACTTC,CASSAATGTYEQYF
.,TRBJ1-2,.,TRBV3-1/TRBV3-2,TGTGCCAGCAGCCAAGGGTGGCAGGGCAGGAGTGGCTACACCTTC,CASSQGWQGRSGYTF
.,TRBJ2-7,once,TRBV6-5,TGTGCCAGCAGTAACCTCAGGGGTGGCGAGCAGTACTTC,CASSNLRGGEQYF
.,TRBJ1-2,few,TRBV7-9,TGTGCCAGCAGCCCCACACAGAGATGGGGCTACACCTTC,CASSPTQRWGYTF